The 14 T cell receptor beta chains presented below share a single source sample, sequenced in a study of blood T cell repertoires in COVID-19. Libraries were prepared by immunoSEQ multiplex PCR; TCRdb keeps only in-frame clonotypes and omits some of them. Among around 230,000 clones, 80% to 90% were seen once, and the ten largest hold around 9%. Specimen: PBMCs or T cells enriched from blood (not recorded which). These receptors all come from a man aged 35-49 years who had recovered from COVID-19.

The rearrangement joins TRBV6-5 to TRBJ1-5; no reliable D call. Germline CDR1 MNHEY, CDR2 SVGAGI. The CDR3 consists of 14 residues. Trimming stripped 6 bases from V and 0 bases from J, with 9 bases between. The CDR3 protein is CASRALHSNQPQHF. CDR3 DNA sequence: TGTGCCAGCAGGGCCTTACATAGCAATCAGCCCCAGCATTTT.

The chain employs TRBV21-1 and TRBJ1-6; TRBD1 is the table's D call and was not checked against the DNA. TRBV21-1 is listed as a pseudogene. This CDR3 has 17 amino acids. For the CDR3, the DNA is TGTGCCAGCAGCAAAGCGGGGCCCCCATACTATAATTCACCCCTCCACTTT. Protein sequence: CASSKAGPPYYNSPLHF.

The J gene is TRBJ1-4, the V gene TRBV7-6, with D uncertain. CDR3 length: 13 residues. The V end was cut by 8 bases, the J end by 0 bases, with 7 bases between. From germline, CDR1 is SGHVS and CDR2 FNYEAQ. The CDR3: CASGDATNEKLFF. In DNA, the CDR3 is TGTGCCAGCGGAGACGCAACTAATGAAAAACTGTTTTTT.

The CDR3 reads CASSLATGQDRYGYTF. DNA for the CDR3: TGTGCCAGCAGCTTAGCGACGGGACAGGATCGTTATGGCTACACCTTC. The chain joins TRBV7-9 to TRBJ1-2; TRBD1 matches at 8 bases. J lost 5 bases, V lost 0 bases, and 8 bases had no gene match. The germline CDR1 and CDR2 sequences are SEHNR and FQNEAQ (reference sequence). There are 16 residues in the CDR3.

This clone has just one count. V usage is TRBV19 and J usage is TRBJ1-5; D is undetermined. The V end was cut by 3 bases, the J end by 5 bases, with 11 bases between. Germline V lookup: CDR1 LNHDA, CDR2 SQIVND (reference sequence). The length of the CDR3 is 14 residues. As DNA, the CDR3 is TGTGCCAGTAGTATTCCGGCAGGCCATCAGCCCCAGCATTTT. Protein product: CASSIPAGHQPQHF. Together with reference TRBV19 and TRBJ1-5, the CDR3 gives the full variable domain: DGGITQSPKYLFRKEGQNVTLSCEQNLNHDAMYWYRQDPGQGLRLIYYSQIVNDFQKGDIAEGYSVSREKKESFPLTVTSAQKNPTAFYLCASSIPAGHQPQHFGDGTRLSIL.

The rearrangement links TRBV5-1 to TRBJ2-1; no reliable D call. CDR3 length: 11 amino acids. Germline-derived CDR1 and CDR2 are SGHRS and YFSETQ. With 0 bases removed from V and 8 bases from J, the gap between germline ends came to 3 bases. CDR3 loop: CASSLADEQFF. The CDR3 DNA reads TGCGCCAGCAGCTTGGCCGATGAGCAGTTCTTC. The entire variable domain, with the rest obtained from reference TRBV5-1 and TRBJ2-1, is as follows: KAGVTQTPRYLIKTRGQQVTLSCSPISGHRSVSWYQQTPGQGLQFLFEYFSETQRNKGNFPGRFSGRQFSNSRSEMNVSTLELGDSALYLCASSLADEQFFGPGTRLTVL.

On this clone: This specimen includes other DNA sequences encoding the same CDR3. The chain has TRBV12-3 or TRBV12-4 and TRBJ1-4; perhaps TRBD1 as D (6 bases). V was trimmed by 4 bases and J by 8 bases, leaving 8 bases between them. This CDR3 region has 12 residues. The CDR3 DNA follows: TGTGCCAGCAGTTCCCAGGGGGAAAAACTGTTTTTT. Translation: CASSSQGEKLFF.

The chain joins TRBV7-9 to TRBJ2-1; 8 nucleotides agree with TRBD1. The CDR3 contains 14 residues. Germline V lookup: CDR1 SEHNR, CDR2 FQNEAQ (reference sequence). Trimming removed 5 bases from V and 4 bases from J; junction bases left unmatched: 4. The CDR3 sequence is CASSKGQDYNEQFF. The CDR3, as DNA: TGTGCCAGCAGCAAGGGACAGGATTACAATGAGCAGTTCTTC.

This chain uses TRBV20-1 with TRBJ1-6, with 9 bases identical to TRBD1. The germline CDR1 and CDR2 sequences are DFQATT and SNEGSKA (reference sequence). Unmatched junction bases numbered 1, after V lost 3 bases and J lost 7 bases. This CDR3 comprises 13 residues. CDR3 in DNA: TGCAGTGCTAGTGGACAGGGGAATTCACCCCTCCACTTT. Amino acids: CSASGQGNSPLHF.

V gene TRBV5-1 combines with J gene TRBJ2-2; D perhaps matches TRBD2 (7 bases). Trimming pared 3 bases from V and 7 bases from J, leaving 22 bases between. Germline assignment: CDR1 SGHRS and CDR2 YFSETQ. The CDR3 extends over 17 amino acids. CDR3 coding DNA: TGCGCCAGCAGCTCGAAACCGGGGGGCCAGGTCCACGGGGAGCTGTTTTTT. Its translation: CASSSKPGGQVHGELFF.

The gene calls are TRBV19 and TRBJ1-4; 7 bases fit TRBD1. V was pared by 9 bases and J by 3 bases, with 16 bases of the junction left unmatched. CDR1 and CDR2 from the germline V gene are LNHDA and SQIVND (reference sequence). The CDR3 has 17 amino acids. The CDR3 loop reads CASGGTVARGPNEKLFF. CDR3 coding DNA: TGTGCCAGCGGCGGGACAGTTGCCAGGGGCCCTAATGAAAAACTGTTTTTT.

This rearrangement joins TRBV5-1 to TRBJ1-1, with TRBD1 matching over 11 bases. With V trimmed by 0 bases and J by 0 bases, 16 bases remained unmatched. CDR1 is SGHRS and CDR2 is YFSETQ in the germline V gene. CDR3 length: 21 amino acids. The CDR3 DNA reads as TGCGCCAGCAGCTTGGAGTTTACGGGACAGGGGGTCTCGCGCATGAACACTGAAGCTTTCTTT. Translating it yields CASSLEFTGQGVSRMNTEAFF.

This rearrangement joins TRBV19 to TRBJ1-2, with 8 bases lining up with TRBD1. The CDR3 length is 15 residues. After removal of 7 bases from V and 7 bases from J, the junction contained 14 bases not matched to a gene. CDR1 and CDR2 from the germline V gene are LNHDA and SQIVND (reference sequence). The CDR3 sequence: CASTRAVQGARGYTF. The CDR3 nucleotides are TGTGCCAGTACCCGCGCAGTTCAGGGGGCTCGTGGCTACACCTTC.

The chain uses TRBV5-8 and TRBJ1-1; weak D call: TRBD1 (6 bases). Germline lookup yields CDR1 SGHTS and CDR2 YDEGEE. The germline V and J ends were trimmed by 4 bases and 5 bases, with 9 bases remaining between them. This CDR3 is built from 12 residues. The CDR3 here is CASSRGGTEAFF. As DNA, the CDR3 is TGTGCCAGCAGCAGGGGGGGGACTGAAGCTTTCTTT.